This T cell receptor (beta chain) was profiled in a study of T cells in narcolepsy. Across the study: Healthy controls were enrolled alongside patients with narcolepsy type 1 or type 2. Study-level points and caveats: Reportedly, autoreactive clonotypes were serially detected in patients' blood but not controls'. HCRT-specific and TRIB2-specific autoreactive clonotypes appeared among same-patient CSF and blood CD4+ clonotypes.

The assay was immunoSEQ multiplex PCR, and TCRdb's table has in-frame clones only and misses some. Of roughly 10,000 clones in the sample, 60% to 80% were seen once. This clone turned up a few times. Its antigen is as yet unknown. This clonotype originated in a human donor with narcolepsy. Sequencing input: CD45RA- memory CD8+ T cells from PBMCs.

CDR3: CASSRQGTYNEQFF. CDR3 sequence (DNA): TGTGCCAGCAGTCGGCAGGGAACATACAATGAGCAGTTCTTC. The chain links TRBV27 to TRBJ2-1; a possible D gene is TRBD1 (5 bases). V was cut by 5 bases and J by 4 bases, with 12 bases left in between. The CDR3 has 14 residues. Germline CDR1 is MNHEY and CDR2 is SMNVEV (reference sequence).